The 23 T cell receptor beta chains reported below all come from one sample, sequenced in a study of T cells in Graves' hyperthyroidism and ophthalmopathy. Amplification targeted TCR beta CDR3 regions from RNA transcripts. TCR CDR3 underwent first-round RT-PCR with the HTBI primer set. TCRdb called the multiplex PCR reads again in MiXCR, with one record for every CDR3 protein. The table has nearly 250,000 distinct CDR3 sequences, over 20% seen once. The sample taken for sequencing was blood. These receptors originate from a woman aged 40 to 50 with Graves' ophthalmopathy.

The V and J genes are TRBV6-1 and TRBJ2-5; TRBD1 matches at 11 bases. Unmatched junction bases numbered 7, after V lost 8 bases and J lost 5 bases. The CDR3 is 14 amino acids. Germline values: CDR1 MNHNS, CDR2 SASEGT. CDR3 region: CASGGTGGGETQYF. Written as DNA, the CDR3 is TGTGCCAGCGGAGGGACAGGGGGAGGGGAGACCCAGTACTTC.

Many counts were recorded for this clonotype. The chain uses TRBV6-5 and TRBJ2-5, with a possible D match to TRBD2 (6 bases). Germline CDR1 is MNHEY and CDR2 is SVGAGI. This CDR3 is built from 16 residues. The V and J ends lost 5 bases and 4 bases respectively, with 20 bases between them. The CDR3 DNA is TGTGCCAGCAGTCAGGGTCGCGGGACTGGGGGAGAGACCCAGTACTTC. Protein: CASSQGRGTGGETQYF.

V and J are TRBV30 and TRBJ1-2, with D maybe TRBD1 (5 bases). Looked up from germline, CDR1 is GTSNPN and CDR2 is SVGIG (reference sequence). This CDR3 is built from 12 residues. V shed 1 base and J shed 8 bases, with 11 bases lying between them. The CDR3 loop is CAWSAAGLGYTF. The CDR3 region has the DNA TGTGCCTGGAGTGCGGCAGGGCTCGGCTACACCTTC. Full variable domain (remainder filled in from reference TRBV30 and TRBJ1-2): SQTIHQWPATLVQPVGSPLSLECTVEGTSNPNLYWYRQAAGRGLQLLFYSVGIGQISSEVPQNLSASRPQDRQFILSSKKLLLSDSGFYLCAWSAAGLGYTFGSGTRLTVV.

In its sample, this clonotype was seen many times. CDR3 in amino acids: CASSLPGLAGGHGELFF. CDR3 nucleotide sequence: TGTGCCAGCAGTTTACCTGGACTAGCGGGAGGTCACGGGGAGCTGTTTTTT. The V and J genes are TRBV28 and TRBJ2-2; 14 bases match TRBD2. Germline CDR1 reads MDHEN; CDR2 reads SYDVKM. The CDR3 covers 17 residues. V was pared by 2 bases and J by 7 bases, with 6 bases of the junction left unmatched.

V is TRBV7-3 and J is TRBJ1-5, with TRBD1 matching over 7 bases. CDR1 and CDR2 (germline): SGHTA, FQGTGA. This CDR3 has 15 residues. V trimming: 4 bases; J trimming: 4 bases; junction bases outside the gene matches: 7. The CDR3: CASSSSGTENQPQHF. As DNA, the CDR3 is TGTGCCAGCAGCTCCTCCGGGACAGAAAATCAGCCCCAGCATTTT.

This clonotype appeared many times. The chain joins TRBV7-9 to TRBJ2-2; no clear D gene. The CDR3 totals 13 residues. The germline V gene encodes CDR1 SEHNR and CDR2 FQNEAQ (reference sequence). Trimming left V 7 bases short and J 5 bases short, with 11 bases between. The CDR3 region is CASTVLETGELFF. CDR3 bases: TGTGCCAGCACCGTACTCGAGACCGGGGAGCTGTTTTTT.

This clonotype has a count of ten or more. The chain has TRBV27 and TRBJ1-1, with D tentatively TRBD1 (6 bases). V shed 5 bases and J shed 4 bases, with 14 bases lying between them. The CDR3 is 14 amino acids. Germline loops: CDR1 MNHEY, CDR2 SMNVEV (reference sequence). In DNA, the CDR3 is TGTGCCAGCAGTCGGCCGGGGGGGCCCACTGAAGCTTTCTTT. Its protein product is CASSRPGGPTEAFF.

This clonotype was found many times. The J gene is TRBJ2-3, the V gene TRBV4-2; D tentatively fits TRBD1 or TRBD2 (5 bases each). Trimming stripped 1 base from V and 12 bases from J, with 17 bases between. The CDR3 length is 14 residues. Germline CDR1 reads LGHNA; CDR2 reads YNFKEQ. CDR3 sequence (DNA): TGTGCCAGCAGCCAAGGACAGACTGGACTTGTTCAGTATTTT. Its protein is CASSQGQTGLVQYF.

V and J are TRBV6-1 and TRBJ2-5; D is possibly TRBD2 (6 bases). This CDR3 region has 13 residues. The V end lost 8 bases, the J end lost 4 bases, and 14 bases lay between the germline ends. Germline V lookup: CDR1 MNHNS, CDR2 SASEGT. CDR3 in DNA: TGTGCCAGCGGGTGGAGGCGGGGAGAGACCCAGTACTTC. This sequence encodes CASGWRRGETQYF.

In its sample, this clonotype was seen many times. The chain joins TRBV7-3 to TRBJ1-2, with D uncertain. V was cut by 2 bases and J by 3 bases, with 16 bases left in between. The CDR3 is 16 residues long. Germline loops: CDR1 SGHTA, CDR2 FQGTGA. The CDR3 sequence is CASSLPGWEEDYGYTF. The CDR3 DNA follows: TGTGCCAGCAGCTTACCGGGGTGGGAGGAGGACTATGGCTACACCTTC.

The chain carries TRBV28 and TRBJ2-7; 8 bases match TRBD1. J gave up 7 bases and V 6 bases, and 14 bases lay outside the gene matches. Germline-derived CDR1 and CDR2 are MDHEN and SYDVKM. This CDR3 is 15 amino acids long. CDR3 region: CASSSHGQGRREQYF. CDR3 in DNA: TGTGCCAGCAGCTCCCACGGACAGGGTCGTCGGGAGCAGTACTTC.

In DNA form, the CDR3 reads TGTGCCAGTAGTATATTGGGGGGTGATCAGCCCCAGCATTTT. Translated: CASSILGGDQPQHF. The chain combines TRBV19 with TRBJ1-5; weak D call: TRBD1 (5 bases). Deletions cut 2 bases from V and 5 bases from J, with 10 bases between. The CDR3 contains 14 residues. The germline CDR1 and CDR2 sequences are LNHDA and SQIVND (reference sequence).

The table lists this clonotype with a few counts. The chain links TRBV6-1 to TRBJ1-5; no firm D call. Trimming left V 6 bases short and J 0 bases short, with 9 bases between. CDR3 length: 14 amino acids. The germline CDR1 and CDR2 sequences are MNHNS and SASEGT. CDR3 coding DNA: TGTGCCAGCAGCTGGGATTATAGCAATCAGCCCCAGCATTTT. It encodes CASSWDYSNQPQHF.

The table lists this clonotype with many counts. This chain joins TRBV7-6 and TRBJ2-7; D not certain. Germline V lookup: CDR1 SGHVS, CDR2 FNYEAQ. This CDR3 has 14 residues. V lost 0 bases and J lost 2, with 8 bases in between. CDR3 protein: CASSLASSPYEQYF. In DNA form, the CDR3 reads TGTGCCAGCAGCTTAGCCTCCAGTCCCTACGAGCAGTACTTC.

This clonotype was detected many times. The chain recombines TRBV29-1 with TRBJ2-3; maybe TRBD2 (6 bases). Germline V gene sequence: CDR1 SQVTM, CDR2 ANQGSEA. CDR3 size: 13 residues. The V gene lost 5 bases and the J gene lost 4 bases, with 13 bases spanning the gap. CDR3 bases: TGCAGCGTTAGACTAGGGCTCTCAGATACGCAGTATTTT. Encoded protein: CSVRLGLSDTQYF.

This clonotype has at least ten counts. The genes are TRBV9 and TRBJ1-1; TRBD1 is a possible D gene (5 bases). Germline values: CDR1 SGDLS, CDR2 YYNGEE. The CDR3 spans 15 residues. Trimming removed 2 bases at V and 2 bases at J, with 13 bases between. CDR3 DNA: TGTGCCAGCAGCGTCCACGGGACGGTAAACACTGAAGCTTTCTTT. The encoded protein is CASSVHGTVNTEAFF.

Points on this clonotype: The conserved final phenylalanine or tryptophan is absent from the CDR3, which likely points to a read error. V gene TRBV30 combines with J gene TRBJ1-6; 8 bases agree with TRBD1. CDR3 length equals 19 residues. The germline gives CDR1 GTSNPN, CDR2 SVGIG (reference sequence). DNA for the CDR3: TGTGCCCGGAGAGGGGGCCCGCACAGGGGGAAGGACTATAATTCACCCCTCCACCTT. Its protein is CARRGGPHRGKDYNSPLHL.

This clonotype was detected many times. The chain uses TRBV20-1 and TRBJ1-5, with D perhaps matching TRBD1 (6 bases). The CDR3 is 16 amino acids. From germline, CDR1 is DFQATT and CDR2 SNEGSKA (reference sequence). Trimming took 3 bases from V and 3 from J, leaving 18 bases between them. CDR3 sequence reads: CSARGGQWGLNQPQHF. The CDR3 nucleotides read TGCAGTGCTAGGGGGGGGCAGTGGGGGCTCAATCAGCCCCAGCATTTT.

The table lists this clonotype with many counts. The rearrangement uses TRBV6-7 and TRBJ2-7, with D possibly matching TRBD1 (6 bases). TRBV6-7 is an ORF for which the function is uncertain. The CDR3 sequence is 13 residues long. The germline V and J ends were trimmed by 6 bases and 6 bases, with 15 bases remaining between them. CDR3 bases: TGTGCCAGCAGGCCAGCGACAGGTAGCGAGCAGTACTTC. Protein: CASRPATGSEQYF.

The chain has TRBV2 and TRBJ1-1; 7 bases fit TRBD1. CDR3 length: 14 amino acids. Germline CDR1 reads SNHLY; CDR2 reads FYNNEI. V lost 6 bases and J lost 4; bases outside the gene matches: 8. The CDR3 is CASRVDRLSTEAFF. The CDR3, as DNA: TGTGCCAGCAGGGTGGACAGGCTGAGCACTGAAGCTTTCTTT. Looking up the rest from reference TRBV2 and TRBJ1-1 gives the full variable domain: EPEVTQTPSHQVTQMGQEVILRCVPISNHLYFYWYRQILGQKVEFLVSFYNNEISEKSEIFDDQFSVERPDGSNFTLKIRSTKLEDSAMYFCASRVDRLSTEAFFGQGTRLTVV.

This clonotype has at least ten counts. V is TRBV5-1 and J is TRBJ2-2; D remains ambiguous. The germline V and J ends were trimmed by 2 bases and 8 bases, with 16 bases remaining between them. Germline V CDR1 and CDR2: SGHRS, YFSETQ. CDR3 length: 15 residues. In DNA form, the CDR3 reads TGCGCCAGCAGCTTTGAGGCTGTCTCGGCTGGGGAGCTGTTTTTT. This sequence encodes CASSFEAVSAGELFF.

This clonotype was observed many times. The genes are TRBV2 and TRBJ1-5; D uncertain. The CDR3 is 15 residues long. Trimming took 3 bases from V and 0 from J, leaving 9 bases between them. Germline CDR1 is SNHLY and CDR2 is FYNNEI. CDR3 DNA: TGTGCCAGCAGTGACAGGCAGTTTAGCAATCAGCCCCAGCATTTT. Its translation: CASSDRQFSNQPQHF. Variable domain in full (rest from reference TRBV2 and TRBJ1-5): EPEVTQTPSHQVTQMGQEVILRCVPISNHLYFYWYRQILGQKVEFLVSFYNNEISEKSEIFDDQFSVERPDGSNFTLKIRSTKLEDSAMYFCASSDRQFSNQPQHFGDGTRLSIL.

This clonotype occurred once. J is TRBJ2-7 and V is TRBV7-8; D is perhaps TRBD1 (6 bases). From germline, CDR1 is SGHVS and CDR2 FQNEAQ. Trimming removed 5 bases from V and 6 bases from J, with 14 bases in between. This CDR3 spans 13 amino acids. The CDR3, as DNA: TGTGCCAGCAGCGGATCCAGAGGGGGCGAGCAGTACTTC. Protein product: CASSGSRGGEQYF.